A single sample is the source of the 9 T cell receptor beta chains below, sequenced in a study of shared clonotypes between healthy human individuals. The assay was immunoSEQ multiplex PCR, and TCRdb's table has in-frame clones only and misses some. Of 2,500,000 or so clones detected, 85% to 95% appear once; the ten largest clones hold approximately 0.4%. Sequenced sample: naive CD4+ T cells from PBMCs. Described subset: CD45RA+ positively selected. These receptors originate from a man aged 18 to 29 in good health. Some clones in this sample may be carry-over from other donors' samples.

This sequence joins TRBV27 and TRBJ1-1; TRBD1 aligns across 11 bases. This CDR3 comprises 15 residues. Trimming at V came to 1 base and at J to 5 bases, leaving 3 bases not matched to a gene. Germline CDR1 reads MNHEY; CDR2 reads SMNVEV (reference sequence). In nucleotides, the CDR3 is TGTGCCAGCAGTTTATTCGGGGACAGGGGGACTGAAGCTTTCTTT. Encoded protein: CASSLFGDRGTEAFF.

The chain employs TRBV27 and TRBJ2-7; 10 nucleotides line up with TRBD1. CDR1 and CDR2 from the germline V gene are MNHEY and SMNVEV (reference sequence). J lost 1 base, V lost 5 bases, and 8 bases had no gene match. The CDR3 is made up of 16 amino acids. The CDR3 here is CASSPTRTGGSYEQYF. As DNA, the CDR3 is TGTGCCAGCAGTCCAACCAGGACAGGGGGTTCCTACGAGCAGTACTTC.

The chain recombines TRBV4-1 with TRBJ2-5, with TRBD2 identical over 8 bases. Germline lookup yields CDR1 MGHRA and CDR2 YSYEKL. Trimming took 0 bases from V and 1 from J; bases not matched to a gene: 4. The CDR3 consists of 16 residues. CDR3 in DNA: TGCGCCAGCAGCCAAGACCGCACTAGCGGCCAAGAGACCCAGTACTTC. Translated, it gives CASSQDRTSGQETQYF.

CDR3: CASRRYRDNYGYTF. CDR3 bases: TGTGCCAGCAGAAGATACAGGGATAACTATGGCTACACCTTC. The rearrangement uses TRBV9 and TRBJ1-2; tentatively, D is TRBD1 (6 bases). The CDR3 runs to 14 residues. V dropped 5 bases and J dropped 1 base, with 12 bases sitting between them. In germline, CDR1 is SGDLS, CDR2 YYNGEE.

The chain employs TRBV29-1 and TRBJ1-5; D gene unclear. Germline V gene data show CDR1 as SQVTM and CDR2 as ANQGSEA. This CDR3 has 12 amino acids. V lost 7 bases and J 10 bases, leaving 17 bases between the germline ends. The CDR3 sequence: CSARQWEGPQHF. For the CDR3, the DNA is TGCAGCGCCCGACAATGGGAAGGACCCCAGCATTTT.

The chain combines TRBV25-1 with TRBJ2-7; TRBD2 agrees at 12 bases. V gave up 4 bases and J gave up 2 bases; unmatched junction bases: 6. The CDR3 spans 16 residues. Germline V gene sequence: CDR1 MGHDK, CDR2 SYGVNS. CDR3 region: CASSAFGLAGTYEQYF. CDR3 DNA: TGTGCCAGCAGTGCCTTTGGACTAGCGGGAACCTACGAGCAGTACTTC.

The rearrangement joins TRBV28 to TRBJ2-1; 12 bases align to TRBD2. Germline V gene data show CDR1 as MDHEN and CDR2 as SYDVKM. The ends lost 3 bases at V and 6 bases at J; junction bases unmatched: 6. The CDR3 totals 16 residues. In nucleotides, the CDR3 is TGTGCCAGCAGTTTTAAGACTAGCGGGAGATTCAATGAGCAGTTCTTC. It is translated as CASSFKTSGRFNEQFF.

The chain is built from TRBV5-4 and TRBJ2-7, with 12 positions matching TRBD2. The germline gives CDR1 SGHNT, CDR2 YYREEE (reference sequence). CDR3 length: 16 amino acids. V lost 4 bases, J lost 6 bases, and 11 bases stayed unmatched. CDR3 bases: TGTGCCAGCAGCGGGTCTCCCCTAGCGGGAGGGCGCGAGCAGTACTTC. This gives the protein CASSGSPLAGGREQYF.

The genes are TRBV27 and TRBJ2-7; 8 bases align to TRBD2. This CDR3 region has 16 residues. Germline V gene data show CDR1 as MNHEY and CDR2 as SMNVEV (reference sequence). The V gene end was trimmed by 5 bases and the J gene end by 4 bases; junction bases not matched to a gene: 13. The CDR3 DNA is TGTGCCAGCAGTCCCACTGTGTCTAGCGGGCTTTACGAGCAGTACTTC. Protein sequence: CASSPTVSSGLYEQYF.